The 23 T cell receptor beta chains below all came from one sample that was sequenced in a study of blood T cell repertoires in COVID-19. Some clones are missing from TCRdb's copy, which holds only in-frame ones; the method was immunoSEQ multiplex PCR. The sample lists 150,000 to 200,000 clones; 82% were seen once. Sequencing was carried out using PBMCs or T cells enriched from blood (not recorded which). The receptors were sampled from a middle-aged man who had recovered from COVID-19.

DNA of the CDR3: TGTGCCAGCAGCCCGTCGGGGGACCCAGCCCGGGGCTACACCTTC. Translated: CASSPSGDPARGYTF. The gene calls are TRBV7-3 and TRBJ1-2, with a possible D match to TRBD1 (5 bases). The germline CDR1 and CDR2 sequences are SGHTA and FQGTGA. The CDR3 is 15 residues long. The V end was cut by 5 bases, the J end by 8 bases, with 21 bases between.

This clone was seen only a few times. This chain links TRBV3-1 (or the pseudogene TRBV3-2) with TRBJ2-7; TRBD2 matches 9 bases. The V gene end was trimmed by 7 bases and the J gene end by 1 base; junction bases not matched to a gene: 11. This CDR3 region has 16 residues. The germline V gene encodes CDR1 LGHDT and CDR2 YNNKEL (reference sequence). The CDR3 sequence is CASKAPTSGPSYEQYV. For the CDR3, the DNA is TGTGCCAGCAAGGCCCCGACTAGCGGCCCTTCCTACGAGCAGTACGTC.

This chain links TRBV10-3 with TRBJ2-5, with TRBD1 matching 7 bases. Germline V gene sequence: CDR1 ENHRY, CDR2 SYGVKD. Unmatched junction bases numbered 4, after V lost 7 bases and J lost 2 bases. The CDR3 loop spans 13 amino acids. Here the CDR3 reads CAITPGQQETQYF. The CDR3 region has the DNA TGTGCCATCACCCCGGGACAGCAAGAGACCCAGTACTTC.

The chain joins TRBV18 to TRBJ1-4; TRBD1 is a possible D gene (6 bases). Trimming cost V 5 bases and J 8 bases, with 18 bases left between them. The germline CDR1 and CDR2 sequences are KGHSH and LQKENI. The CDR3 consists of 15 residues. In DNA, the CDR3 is TGTGCCAGCTCATCCGGACAGCCAAATTCAGAAAAACTGTTTTTT. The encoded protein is CASSSGQPNSEKLFF.

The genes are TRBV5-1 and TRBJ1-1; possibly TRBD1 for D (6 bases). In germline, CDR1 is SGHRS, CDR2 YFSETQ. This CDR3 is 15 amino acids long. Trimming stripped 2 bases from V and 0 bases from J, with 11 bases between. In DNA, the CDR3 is TGCGCCAGCAGCTTCCACAGGGAGCTGAACACTGAAGCTTTCTTT. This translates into CASSFHRELNTEAFF.

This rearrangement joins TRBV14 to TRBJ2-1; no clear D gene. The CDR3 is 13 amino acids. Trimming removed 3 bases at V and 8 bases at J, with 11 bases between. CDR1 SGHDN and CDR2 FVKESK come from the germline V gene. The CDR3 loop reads CASSHLNLDEQFF. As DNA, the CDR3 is TGTGCCAGCAGCCATTTAAACTTGGATGAGCAGTTCTTC. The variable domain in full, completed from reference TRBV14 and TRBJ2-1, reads EAGVTQFPSHSVIEKGQTVTLRCDPISGHDNLYWYRRVMGKEIKFLLHFVKESKQDESGMPNNRFLAERTGGTYSTLKVQPAELEDSGVYFCASSHLNLDEQFFGPGTRLTVL.

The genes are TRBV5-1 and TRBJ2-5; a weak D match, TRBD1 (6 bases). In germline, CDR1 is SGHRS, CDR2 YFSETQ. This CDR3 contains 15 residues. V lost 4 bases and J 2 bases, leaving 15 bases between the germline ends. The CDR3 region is CASSHPGESQETQYF. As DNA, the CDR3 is TGCGCCAGCAGCCATCCAGGGGAATCTCAAGAGACCCAGTACTTC.

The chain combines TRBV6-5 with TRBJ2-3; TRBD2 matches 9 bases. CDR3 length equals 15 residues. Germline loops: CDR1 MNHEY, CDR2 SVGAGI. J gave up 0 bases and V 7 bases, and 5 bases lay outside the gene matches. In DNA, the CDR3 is TGTGCCAGCAAACGTACTAGCGGGAGCACAGATACGCAGTATTTT. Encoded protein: CASKRTSGSTDTQYF.

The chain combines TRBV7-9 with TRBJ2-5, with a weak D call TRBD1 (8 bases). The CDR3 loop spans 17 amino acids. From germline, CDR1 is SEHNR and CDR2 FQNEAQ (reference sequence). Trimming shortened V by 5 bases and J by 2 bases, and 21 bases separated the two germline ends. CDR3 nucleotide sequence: TGTGCCAGCAGCCCCAGGACAGGGAGGGTTGGGCAAGAGACCCAGTACTTC. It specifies CASSPRTGRVGQETQYF.

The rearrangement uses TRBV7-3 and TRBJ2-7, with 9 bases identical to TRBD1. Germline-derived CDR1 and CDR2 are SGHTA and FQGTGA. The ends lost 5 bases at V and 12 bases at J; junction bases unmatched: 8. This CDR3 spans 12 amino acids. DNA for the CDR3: TGTGCCAGCAGCCGACAGGGGGGAATTTGGTACGTC. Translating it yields CASSRQGGIWYV.

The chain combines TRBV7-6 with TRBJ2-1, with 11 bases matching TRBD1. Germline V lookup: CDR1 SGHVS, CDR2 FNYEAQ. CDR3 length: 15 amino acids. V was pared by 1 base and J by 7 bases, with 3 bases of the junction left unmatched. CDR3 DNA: TGTGCCAGCAGCTTAGGGGACAGGGGGTCGAATGAGCAGTTCTTC. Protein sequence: CASSLGDRGSNEQFF.

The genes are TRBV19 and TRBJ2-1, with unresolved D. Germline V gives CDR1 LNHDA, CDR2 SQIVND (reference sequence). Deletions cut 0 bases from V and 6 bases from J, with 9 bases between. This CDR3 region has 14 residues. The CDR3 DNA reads TGTGCCAGTAGTATAGACCTAGAATGCAATGAGCAGTTCTTC. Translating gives CASSIDLECNEQFF.

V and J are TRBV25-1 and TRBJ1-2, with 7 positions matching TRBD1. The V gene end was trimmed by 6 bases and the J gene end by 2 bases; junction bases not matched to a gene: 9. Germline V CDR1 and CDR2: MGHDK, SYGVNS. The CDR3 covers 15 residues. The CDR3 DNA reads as TGTGCCAGCAGCCGCGCCGGGACAGACAACTATGGCTACACCTTC. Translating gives CASSRAGTDNYGYTF.

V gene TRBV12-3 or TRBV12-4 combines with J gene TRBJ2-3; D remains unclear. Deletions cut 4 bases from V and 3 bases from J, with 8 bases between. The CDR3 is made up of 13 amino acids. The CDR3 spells CASSYERTDTQYF. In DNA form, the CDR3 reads TGTGCCAGCAGTTACGAGAGGACAGATACGCAGTATTTT.

The CDR3 coding sequence is TGTGCCAGCAGCCAAGAAGGGGGAAGGTCGTACTTC. This encodes CASSQEGGRSYF. The chain employs TRBV3-1 (or the pseudogene TRBV3-2) and TRBJ2-7, with a tentative D call TRBD1 (6 bases). From germline, CDR1 is LGHDT and CDR2 YNNKEL (reference sequence). The CDR3 covers 12 residues. Trimming stripped 0 bases from V and 12 bases from J, with 12 bases between.

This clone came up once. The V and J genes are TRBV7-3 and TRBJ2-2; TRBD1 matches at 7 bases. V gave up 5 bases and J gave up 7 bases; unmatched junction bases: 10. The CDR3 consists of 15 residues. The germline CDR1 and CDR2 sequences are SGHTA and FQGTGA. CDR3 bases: TGTGCCAGCAGCCCTGGACACTCAGGGGGCGGGGAGCTGTTTTTT. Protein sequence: CASSPGHSGGGELFF.

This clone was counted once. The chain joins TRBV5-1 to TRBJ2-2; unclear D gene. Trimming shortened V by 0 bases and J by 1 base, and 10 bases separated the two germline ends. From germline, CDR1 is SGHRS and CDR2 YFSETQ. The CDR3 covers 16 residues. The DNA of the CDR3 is TGCGCCAGCAGCTTGGTGCGGCGCCTGAACACCGGGGAGCTGTTTTTT. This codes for CASSLVRRLNTGELFF.

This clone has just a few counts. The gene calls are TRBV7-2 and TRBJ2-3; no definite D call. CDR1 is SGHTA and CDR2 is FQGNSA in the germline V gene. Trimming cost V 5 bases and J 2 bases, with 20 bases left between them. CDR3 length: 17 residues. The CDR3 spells CASSRFGPTTPTDTQYF. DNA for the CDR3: TGTGCCAGCAGCCGGTTTGGCCCCACTACCCCCACAGATACGCAGTATTTT. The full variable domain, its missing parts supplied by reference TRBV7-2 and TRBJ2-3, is GAGVSQSPSNKVTEKGKDVELRCDPISGHTALYWYRQSLGQGLEFLIYFQGNSAPDKSGLPSDRFSAERTGGSVSTLTIQRTQQEDSAVYLCASSRFGPTTPTDTQYFGPGTRLTVL.

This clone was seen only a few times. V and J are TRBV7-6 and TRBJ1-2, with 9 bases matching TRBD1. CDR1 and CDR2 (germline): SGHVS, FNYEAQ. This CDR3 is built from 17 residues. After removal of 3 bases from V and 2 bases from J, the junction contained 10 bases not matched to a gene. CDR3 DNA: TGTGCCAGCAGCTTGGAGCTCGCCGGGACAGGGAACTATGGCTACACCTTC. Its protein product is CASSLELAGTGNYGYTF.

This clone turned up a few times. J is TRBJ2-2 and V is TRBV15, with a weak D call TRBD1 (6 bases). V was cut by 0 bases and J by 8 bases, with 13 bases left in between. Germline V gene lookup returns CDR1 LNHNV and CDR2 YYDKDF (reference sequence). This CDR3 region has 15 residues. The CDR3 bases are TGTGCCACCAGCAGAGATAGAGAAGGGGGTGGGGAGCTGTTTTTT. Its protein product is CATSRDREGGGELFF.

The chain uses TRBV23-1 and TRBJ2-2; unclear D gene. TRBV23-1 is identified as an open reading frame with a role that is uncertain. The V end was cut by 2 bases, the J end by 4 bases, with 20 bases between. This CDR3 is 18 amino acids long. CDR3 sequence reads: CASSQKPCRDVSTGELFF. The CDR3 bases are TGCGCCAGCAGTCAAAAACCCTGCCGCGATGTGTCCACCGGGGAGCTGTTTTTT.

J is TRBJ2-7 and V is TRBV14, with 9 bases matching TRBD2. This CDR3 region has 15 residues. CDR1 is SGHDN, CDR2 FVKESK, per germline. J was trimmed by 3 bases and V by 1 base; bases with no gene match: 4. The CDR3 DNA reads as TGTGCCAGCAGCCAAGTGGCTAGCGGGATCTACGAGCAGTACTTC. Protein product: CASSQVASGIYEQYF.

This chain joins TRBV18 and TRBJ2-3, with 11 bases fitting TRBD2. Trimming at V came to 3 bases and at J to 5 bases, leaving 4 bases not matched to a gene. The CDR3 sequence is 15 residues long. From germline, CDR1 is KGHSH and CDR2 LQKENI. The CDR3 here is CASSPGTSGRDTQYF. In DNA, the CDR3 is TGTGCCAGCTCACCGGGAACTAGCGGGAGAGATACGCAGTATTTT.